Listed below are T cell receptor beta chains from one sample, sequenced in a study of T-cell memory formation after mild COVID-19. TCRdb fed the 5' RACE reads into MiXCR, producing one record per CDR3 protein. The sample yields approximately 580,000 distinct CDR3 sequences, 20% seen once. Sequencing was done on a sample of PBMCs or a T cell subset sorted from them (not recorded which). These TCRs come from an adult woman who had mild COVID-19 (a few samples of this study predate the infection). Cell type and time point are not known. Each CDR3 is given with its conserved first and last residue. The order of the fields is J gene, V gene, CDR3 protein.

>TRBJ1-2|TRBV7-2
CASTVETDRGRSGYTF
>TRBJ1-1|TRBV11-3
CASSLDRSQMNTEAFF
>TRBJ1-1|TRBV18
CASSPPGFDTEAFF
>TRBJ2-3|TRBV7-8
CASSLERPGPEF
>TRBJ2-2|TRBV6-4
CASSATRATGTGELFF
>TRBJ2-1|TRBV9
CASSVGSRGDEQFF
>TRBJ2-7|TRBV11-3
CASKDSAYEQYF
>TRBJ2-7|TRBV7-9
CASSLTGMSYEQYF
>TRBJ1-6|TRBV12-3/TRBV12-4
CASRFQVTGSPLHF
>TRBJ2-7|TRBV12-3/TRBV12-4
CASRKRGDQGEQYF
>TRBJ2-1|TRBV5-1
CASSSMGLANSYNEQFF
>TRBJ1-1|TRBV6-1
CASSDIANTEAFF
>TRBJ1-5|TRBV7-7
CASSWGQGGNQPQHF
>TRBJ2-7|TRBV7-6
CASSPRFRTSGSGREQYF
>TRBJ2-1|TRBV2
CASGLAGGYNEQFF
>TRBJ2-7|TRBV29-1
CSVAGGPYPYEQYF
>TRBJ2-7|TRBV5-1
CASSSGGLAGASYEQYF
>TRBJ2-7|TRBV3-1
CASSGLTLAGASREQYF
>TRBJ1-1|TRBV11-3
CASSLRALGGTEAFF
>TRBJ2-1|TRBV11-2
CASSLVQGAENEQFF
>TRBJ2-7|TRBV5-1
CASSRTSSDEQYF
>TRBJ2-7|TRBV6-5
CASSFPDRDGYEQYF
>TRBJ2-1|TRBV20-1
CSAKSGSSYNEQFF
>TRBJ2-7|TRBV4-3
CASSQDLGSYPDYEQYF
>TRBJ1-2|TRBV5-1
CASSLGSVDRPRANYGYTF
>TRBJ2-1|TRBV4-2
CASSQDRGRTPYNEQFF
>TRBJ2-5|TRBV20-1
CSASPQPGGAATQYF
>TRBJ2-5|TRBV9
CASSVEGTGESTQYF
>TRBJ2-1|TRBV21-1
CASSNRDRRNNEQFF
>TRBJ1-1|TRBV6-2/TRBV6-3
CASSYSKNTEAFF
>TRBJ2-2|TRBV20-1
CSARDQAGGDIGELFF
>TRBJ2-3|TRBV4-1
CASRRLAGLSDTQYF
>TRBJ2-7|TRBV19
CASSATGRLFSYEQYF
>TRBJ2-3|TRBV24-1
CATSDTTGSTDTQYF
>TRBJ2-7|TRBV15
CATSMKGSYEQYF
>TRBJ1-5|TRBV5-6
CASSLRGRPQHF
>TRBJ1-1|TRBV29-1
CSVVSGLGVGNTEAFF
>TRBJ2-1|TRBV6-5
CASTANSGNEQFF
>TRBJ2-3|TRBV7-2
CASSPGVAGATQYF
>TRBJ2-3|TRBV5-1
CASRWVGEDTQYF
>TRBJ1-2|TRBV30
CAWSYSDYGYTF
>TRBJ2-1|TRBV30
CAWSARLAKQFF
>TRBJ2-1|TRBV7-2
CASSPTATGDTEQFF
>TRBJ2-1|TRBV7-9
CASSFAYPSSYNEQFF
>TRBJ2-5|TRBV19
CASSSEVRTAQETQYF
>TRBJ1-5|TRBV20-1
CSANPGGRGNQPQHF
>TRBJ1-1|TRBV24-1
CATSDLKGRENTEAFF